Each of the 8 T cell receptor beta chains below was sequenced from the same sample in a study of cytomegalovirus exposure and HLA in healthy donors. It was with 60 Vbeta and 13 Jbeta primers that the PCR ran. Assay used: immunoSEQ multiplex PCR; TCRdb lists only in-frame clones, some missing. The sample has 240,000 or so clones; around 80% are singletons. The sample comprised PBMCs. The receptors here all came from an older woman in good health and CMV-seropositive.

This clone was observed once. The V and J genes are TRBV5-6 and TRBJ1-3; tentatively, D is TRBD1 (5 bases). The V gene's germline CDR1 is SGHDT and CDR2 YYEEEE. The V gene lost 2 bases and the J gene lost 4 bases, with 22 bases spanning the gap. The length of the CDR3 is 18 residues. The CDR3 here is CASSFRQGSFDGGNTIYF. The CDR3 coding sequence is TGTGCCAGCAGCTTCCGCCAGGGCAGTTTTGACGGCGGAAACACCATATATTTT. Variable domain in full (rest from reference TRBV5-6 and TRBJ1-3): DAGVTQSPTHLIKTRGQQVTLRCSPKSGHDTVSWYQQALGQGPQFIFQYYEEEERQRGNFPDRFSGHQFPNYSSELNVNALLLGDSALYLCASSFRQGSFDGGNTIYFGEGSWLTVV.

This chain uses TRBV6-6 with TRBJ1-2; the match to TRBD1 covers 7 bases. This CDR3 has 13 amino acids. J gave up 8 bases and V 6 bases, and 9 bases lay outside the gene matches. Per germline, CDR1 MNHNY and CDR2 SVGAGI (reference sequence). As DNA, the CDR3 is TGTGCCAGCAGCCCTGACAGGGTAGGCGGCTACACCTTC. Amino acids: CASSPDRVGGYTF.

The genes are TRBV25-1 and TRBJ2-7, with D perhaps TRBD1 (6 bases). This CDR3 comprises 13 residues. Per germline, CDR1 MGHDK and CDR2 SYGVNS. V lost 4 bases to trimming and J lost 2 bases, with 9 bases between them. This CDR3 is CASSARGPYEQYF. The CDR3 DNA reads TGTGCCAGCAGTGCCAGGGGTCCCTACGAGCAGTACTTC.

The rearrangement joins TRBV5-6 to TRBJ1-5; weak D call: TRBD1 (5 bases). Trimming cost V 1 base and J 0 bases, with 11 bases left between them. This CDR3 has 16 amino acids. The V gene's germline CDR1 is SGHDT and CDR2 YYEEEE. The DNA of the CDR3 is TGTGCCAGCAGCTTGAGGGGTCCGTATAGCAATCAGCCCCAGCATTTT. It codes for CASSLRGPYSNQPQHF.

The chain recombines TRBV5-5 with TRBJ2-7; 9 positions agree with TRBD1. This CDR3 has 15 residues. Trimming took 4 bases from V and 2 from J; bases not matched to a gene: 7. Germline CDR1 reads SGHKS; CDR2 reads YYEKEE (reference sequence). CDR3: CASSRSGQGPYEQYF. CDR3 nucleotide sequence: TGTGCCAGCAGCAGGTCGGGACAGGGACCCTACGAGCAGTACTTC.

The rearrangement joins TRBV2 to TRBJ2-3, with TRBD2 as a possible D gene (5 bases). This CDR3 has 15 residues. Germline V CDR1 and CDR2: SNHLY, FYNNEI. With 4 bases removed from V and 1 base from J, the gap between germline ends came to 12 bases. The CDR3 DNA follows: TGTGCCAGCAGTGTCCCTACTAGAGGCACAGATACGCAGTATTTT. Its translation: CASSVPTRGTDTQYF.

Only a few counts were recorded for this clone. The chain joins TRBV4-2 to TRBJ2-5; D is unresolved. Per the germline V gene, CDR1 is LGHNA and CDR2 is YNFKEQ. CDR3 length: 14 residues. V was pared by 3 bases and J by 2 bases, with 10 bases between. CDR3 nucleotide sequence: TGTGCCAGCAGCCAGTACAACGGGCAAGAGACCCAGTACTTC. The encoded protein is CASSQYNGQETQYF.

The rearrangement joins TRBV10-2 to TRBJ1-5, with a weak D call TRBD1 (6 bases). Germline V gene lookup returns CDR1 WSHSY and CDR2 SAAADI. This CDR3 comprises 17 residues. V was clipped by 0 bases and J by 7 bases, with 19 bases between them. The CDR3 bases are TGCGCCAGCAGTGAGTCGATAGGAGACAGGCACATGCAGCCCCAGCATTTT. Amino acid sequence: CASSESIGDRHMQPQHF.